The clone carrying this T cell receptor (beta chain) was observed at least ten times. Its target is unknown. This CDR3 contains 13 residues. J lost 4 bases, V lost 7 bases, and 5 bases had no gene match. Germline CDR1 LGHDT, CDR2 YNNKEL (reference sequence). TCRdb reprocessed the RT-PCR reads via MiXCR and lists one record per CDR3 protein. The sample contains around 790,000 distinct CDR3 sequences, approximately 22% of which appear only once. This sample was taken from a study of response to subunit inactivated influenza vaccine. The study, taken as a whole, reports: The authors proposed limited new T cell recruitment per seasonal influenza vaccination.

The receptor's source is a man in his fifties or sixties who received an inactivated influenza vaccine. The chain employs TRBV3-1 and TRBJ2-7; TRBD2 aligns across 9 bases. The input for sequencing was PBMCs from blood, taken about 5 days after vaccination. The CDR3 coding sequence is TGTGCCAGCACCCATAGCGGGGGTTACGAGCAGTACTTC. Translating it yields CASTHSGGYEQYF.